The 21 T cell receptor beta chains presented below share a single source sample, sequenced in a study of T cell responses to AZD1222 COVID-19 vaccine. Here immunoSEQ multiplex PCR was the method, and the copy in TCRdb shows in-frame clones only, minus some. The sample yields some 150,000 clones, roughly nine tenths seen once. Sequences were derived from peripheral blood, sampled on day 0 of MenACWY control vaccination. Receptors originate from an adult in good health.

The V and J genes are TRBV15 and TRBJ2-7; D perhaps matches TRBD2 (5 bases). The ends were cut back, 1 base at V and 4 bases at J, with 17 bases in the middle. Germline CDR1 is LNHNV and CDR2 is YYDKDF (reference sequence). This CDR3 spans 16 amino acids. This chain's CDR3 is CATSRGERERLYEQYV. The CDR3 DNA sequence: TGTGCCACCAGCAGAGGGGAGAGGGAAAGGTTGTACGAGCAGTACGTC.

The chain is built from TRBV5-1 and TRBJ1-2, with D possibly TRBD1 on 5 matching bases. Germline-derived CDR1 and CDR2 are SGHRS and YFSETQ. V shed 0 bases and J shed 2 bases, with 14 bases lying between them. The CDR3 totals 16 residues. CDR3 amino acids: CASSLDSQGGNYGYTF. CDR3 nucleotide sequence: TGCGCCAGCAGCTTGGATTCTCAGGGAGGAAACTATGGCTACACCTTC.

This clone has a handful of counts. The V call is TRBV7-3, the J call TRBJ2-2; no firm D call. CDR1 is SGHTA, CDR2 FQGTGA, per germline. The ends were cut back, 5 bases at V and 3 bases at J, with 19 bases in the middle. This CDR3 is 17 amino acids long. In nucleotides, the CDR3 is TGTGCCAGCAGCCTCGCTGACGGCTTCCTGGACACCGGGGAGCTGTTTTTT. Encoded protein: CASSLADGFLDTGELFF.

Only one count was recorded for this clone. The chain carries TRBV27 and TRBJ1-5, with D hard to call. Between the trimmed V and J ends, which lost 10 bases and 5 bases, there was a span of 12 bases. The CDR3 runs to 12 residues. The germline CDR1 and CDR2 sequences are MNHEY and SMNVEV (reference sequence). CDR3 region: CANGPHDQPQHF. The CDR3 nucleotides read TGTGCCAACGGGCCCCACGATCAGCCCCAGCATTTT.

The CDR3 DNA reads as TGTGCCAGCAGCTTCGGACAGGGGGTTTACGAGCAGTACGTC. It yields the protein CASSFGQGVYEQYV. The rearrangement uses TRBV7-8 and TRBJ2-7; 10 bases match TRBD1. The ends lost 3 bases at V and 4 bases at J; junction bases unmatched: 3. The CDR3 has 14 amino acids. The germline CDR1 and CDR2 sequences are SGHVS and FQNEAQ.

In regard to this clone: The identical CDR3 is also encoded by other nucleotide sequences in the sample. The chain has TRBV7-9 and TRBJ1-2; D uncertain. V lost 5 bases to trimming and J lost 0 bases, with 7 bases between them. The germline V gene has CDR1 SEHNR and CDR2 FQNEAQ (reference sequence). The CDR3 is 13 amino acids. CDR3 region: CASSPLANYGYTF. The CDR3 region has the DNA TGTGCCAGCAGCCCTTTAGCTAACTATGGCTACACCTTC. The complete variable domain, with remaining parts taken from reference TRBV7-9 and TRBJ1-2, reads DTGVSQNPRHKITKRGQNVTFRCDPISEHNRLYWYRQTLGQGPEFLTYFQNEAQLEKSRLLSDRFSAERPKGSFSTLEIQRTEQGDSAMYLCASSPLANYGYTFGSGTRLTVV.

The chain joins TRBV7-6 to TRBJ1-1; D may be TRBD1 (6 bases). Germline assignment: CDR1 SGHVS and CDR2 FNYEAQ. Deletions cut 1 base from V and 1 base from J, with 10 bases between. The CDR3 has 15 residues. The CDR3 protein is CASSLGQDRNTEAFF. Here the CDR3 DNA reads TGTGCCAGCAGCTTAGGACAGGACAGGAACACTGAAGCTTTCTTT.

The gene calls are TRBV4-1 and TRBJ2-2; a possible D gene is TRBD1 (5 bases). V was clipped by 0 bases and J by 3 bases, with 20 bases between them. Germline lookup yields CDR1 MGHRA and CDR2 YSYEKL. This CDR3 spans 19 amino acids. The CDR3 region has the DNA TGCGCCAGCAGCCAAGATAGGGGCAGTCTGGCTACGGACACCGGGGAGCTGTTTTTT. Protein product: CASSQDRGSLATDTGELFF.

This chain connects TRBV6-6 to TRBJ2-7; D may be TRBD1 or TRBD2 (6 bases each). The germline V gene encodes CDR1 MNHNY and CDR2 SVGAGI (reference sequence). This CDR3 is built from 14 residues. V lost 0 bases and J lost 5, with 11 bases in between. CDR3 nucleotides: TGTGCCAGCAGTTACTCCTTGGGGGGCAACGAGCAGTACTTC. It codes for CASSYSLGGNEQYF.

The rearrangement joins TRBV6-5 to TRBJ1-5, with D unclear. The germline V gene encodes CDR1 MNHEY and CDR2 SVGAGI. The CDR3 has 15 amino acids. Trimming pared 2 bases from V and 1 base from J, leaving 9 bases between. The DNA of the CDR3 is TGTGCCAGCAGTTACGTGTCGGGGAGCAATCAGCCCCAGCATTTT. Translating gives CASSYVSGSNQPQHF.

This rearrangement joins TRBV5-5 to TRBJ1-2; TRBD1 matches at 8 bases. Germline CDR1 SGHKS, CDR2 YYEKEE (reference sequence). This CDR3 is 14 amino acids long. V was pared by 0 bases and J by 7 bases, with 5 bases of the junction left unmatched. CDR3 residues: CASSLETGGFGYTF. The CDR3, as DNA: TGTGCCAGCAGCTTGGAAACAGGGGGTTTTGGCTACACCTTC.

The chain combines TRBV18 with TRBJ1-5, with D perhaps matching TRBD1 (5 bases). The CDR3 loop spans 13 amino acids. Germline V lookup: CDR1 KGHSH, CDR2 LQKENI. V lost 8 bases and J lost 3, with 11 bases in between. DNA for the CDR3: TGTGCCAGCACTCAGGGCCCCAATCAGCCCCAGCATTTT. Protein sequence: CASTQGPNQPQHF. The full variable domain, completed using reference TRBV18 and TRBJ1-5, is NAGVMQNPRHLVRRRGQEARLRCSPMKGHSHVYWYRQLPEEGLKFMVYLQKENIIDESGMPKERFSAEFPKEGPSILRIQQVVRGDSAAYFCASTQGPNQPQHFGDGTRLSIL.

The rearrangement links TRBV5-1 to TRBJ2-1; 12 bases line up with TRBD1. The CDR3 runs to 17 residues. The germline V gene encodes CDR1 SGHRS and CDR2 YFSETQ. Germline trimming cut 5 bases from V and 0 bases from J; bases unmatched to any gene: 6. CDR3 nucleotides: TGCGCCAGCAGTTCCGGGACAGGGGGCTTCTCCTACAATGAGCAGTTCTTC. Translated: CASSSGTGGFSYNEQFF.

V gene TRBV2 combines with J gene TRBJ2-7, with 7 bases identical to TRBD1. The ends lost 6 bases at V and 4 bases at J; junction bases unmatched: 6. The length of the CDR3 is 13 residues. CDR1 and CDR2 (germline): SNHLY, FYNNEI. Here the CDR3 reads CASRMGQIYEQYF. The DNA of the CDR3 is TGTGCCAGCAGGATGGGACAGATTTACGAGCAGTACTTC.

The chain uses TRBV5-1 and TRBJ1-2; D may be TRBD1 (5 bases). The germline CDR1 and CDR2 sequences are SGHRS and YFSETQ. This CDR3 spans 15 amino acids. V lost 0 bases and J 2 bases, leaving 11 bases between the germline ends. CDR3 residues: CASSLAGQPNYGYTF. The CDR3, as DNA: TGCGCCAGCAGCTTGGCAGGACAACCGAACTATGGCTACACCTTC.

The rearrangement uses TRBV5-4 and TRBJ1-1; D gene uncertain. Germline CDR1 reads SGHNT; CDR2 reads YYREEE (reference sequence). V lost 4 bases to trimming and J lost 0 bases, with 7 bases between them. This CDR3 comprises 13 residues. DNA for the CDR3: TGTGCCAGCAGCCCAGCCCTGAACACTGAAGCTTTCTTT. Its protein product is CASSPALNTEAFF.

The V and J genes are TRBV28 and TRBJ1-6, with a weak D call TRBD1 (5 bases). CDR1 is MDHEN, CDR2 SYDVKM, per germline. CDR3 length: 16 residues. V was cut by 7 bases and J by 0 bases, with 13 bases left in between. The CDR3 sequence is CASKDRDFSYNSPLHF. CDR3 sequence (DNA): TGTGCCAGCAAAGACAGAGACTTCTCCTATAATTCACCCCTCCACTTT.

The chain recombines TRBV5-5 with TRBJ1-1; perhaps TRBD1 as D (6 bases). V was trimmed by 0 bases and J by 4 bases, leaving 10 bases between them. CDR1 is SGHKS and CDR2 is YYEKEE in the germline V gene (reference sequence). The CDR3 totals 14 residues. This CDR3 is CASSLAGGGTEAFF. For the CDR3, the DNA is TGTGCCAGCAGCTTGGCCGGAGGGGGCACTGAAGCTTTCTTT.

The V call is TRBV4-3, the J call TRBJ2-2; the D gene is possibly TRBD1 (6 bases). Germline V gene lookup returns CDR1 LGHNA and CDR2 YSLEER. This CDR3 has 18 amino acids. Deletions cut 1 base from V and 6 bases from J, with 21 bases between. The CDR3 DNA follows: TGCGCCAGCAGCCAAGGCCTGACAGGTCCAACGTCGCCCGGGGAGCTGTTTTTT. Encoded protein: CASSQGLTGPTSPGELFF.

The chain combines TRBV2 with TRBJ1-6; D is unresolved. Trimming removed 2 bases at V and 2 bases at J, with 10 bases between. Germline values: CDR1 SNHLY, CDR2 FYNNEI. There are 16 residues in the CDR3. The CDR3 DNA reads as TGTGCCAGCAGTGAACACCAGGCTACCTATAATTCACCCCTCCACTTT. It yields the protein CASSEHQATYNSPLHF.

This chain links TRBV19 with TRBJ1-5, with D possibly matching TRBD1 (5 bases). This CDR3 spans 15 amino acids. CDR1 and CDR2 (germline): LNHDA, SQIVND (reference sequence). Trimming took 6 bases from V and 0 from J, leaving 12 bases between them. This CDR3 is CASRETVNSNQPQHF. DNA for the CDR3: TGTGCCAGTAGGGAGACAGTTAATAGCAATCAGCCCCAGCATTTT.